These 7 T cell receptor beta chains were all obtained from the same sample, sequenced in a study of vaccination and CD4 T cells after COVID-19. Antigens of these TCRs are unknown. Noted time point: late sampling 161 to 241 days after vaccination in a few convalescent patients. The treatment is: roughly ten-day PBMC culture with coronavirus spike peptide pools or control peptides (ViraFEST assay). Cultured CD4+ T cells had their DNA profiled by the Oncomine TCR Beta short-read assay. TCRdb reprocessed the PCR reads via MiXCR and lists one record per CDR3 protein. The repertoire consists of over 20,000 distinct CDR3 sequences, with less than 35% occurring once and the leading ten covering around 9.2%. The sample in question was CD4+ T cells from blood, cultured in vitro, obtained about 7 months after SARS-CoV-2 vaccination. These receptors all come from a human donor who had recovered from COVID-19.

As DNA, the CDR3 is TGTGCCAGCAGCTCATTCGGCGGGCGACCCAATGAGCAGTTCTTC. Residues: CASSSFGGRPNEQFF. This chain links TRBV7-8 with TRBJ2-1; D may be TRBD2 (5 bases). The CDR3 totals 15 residues. Trimming pared 4 bases from V and 6 bases from J, leaving 16 bases between. Germline CDR1 reads SGHVS; CDR2 reads FQNEAQ.

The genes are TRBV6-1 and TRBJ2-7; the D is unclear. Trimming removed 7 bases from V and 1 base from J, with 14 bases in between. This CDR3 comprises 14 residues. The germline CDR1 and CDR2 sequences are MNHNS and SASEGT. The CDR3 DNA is TGTGCCAGCACGGTCGCGAGAGTGTCCTACGAGCAGTACTTC. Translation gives CASTVARVSYEQYF.

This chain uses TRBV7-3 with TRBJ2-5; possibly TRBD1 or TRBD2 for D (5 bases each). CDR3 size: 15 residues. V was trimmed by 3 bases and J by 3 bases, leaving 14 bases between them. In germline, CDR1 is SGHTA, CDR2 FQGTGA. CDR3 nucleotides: TGTGCCAGCAGCTTTGCGGCAGGGACCGAAGAGACCCAGTACTTC. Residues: CASSFAAGTEETQYF.

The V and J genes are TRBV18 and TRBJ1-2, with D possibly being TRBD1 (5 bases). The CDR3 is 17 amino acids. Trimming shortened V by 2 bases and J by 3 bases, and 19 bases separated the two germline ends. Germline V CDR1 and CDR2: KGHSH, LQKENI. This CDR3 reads CASSPSSRPIGDYGYTF. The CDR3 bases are TGTGCCAGCTCACCAAGTAGCAGACCAATAGGGGACTATGGCTACACCTTC.

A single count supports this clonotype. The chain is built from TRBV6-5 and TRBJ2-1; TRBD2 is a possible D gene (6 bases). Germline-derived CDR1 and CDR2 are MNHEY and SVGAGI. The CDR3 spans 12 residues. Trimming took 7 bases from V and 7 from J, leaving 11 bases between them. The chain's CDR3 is CASTSGGNEQFF. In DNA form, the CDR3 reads TGTGCCAGCACCAGCGGAGGGAATGAGCAGTTCTTC.

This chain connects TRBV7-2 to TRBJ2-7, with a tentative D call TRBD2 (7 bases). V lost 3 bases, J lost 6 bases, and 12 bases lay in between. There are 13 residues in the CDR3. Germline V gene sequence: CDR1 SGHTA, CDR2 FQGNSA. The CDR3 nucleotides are TGTGCCAGCAGCTTTAAGGGAGGGGGCGAGCAGTACTTC. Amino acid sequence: CASSFKGGGEQYF.

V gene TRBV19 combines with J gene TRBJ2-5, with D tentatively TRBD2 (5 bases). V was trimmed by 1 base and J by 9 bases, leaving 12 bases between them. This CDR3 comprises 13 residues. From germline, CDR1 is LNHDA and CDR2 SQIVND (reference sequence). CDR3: CASSIVNRGSQYF. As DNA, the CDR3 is TGTGCCAGTAGTATAGTGAACCGCGGGTCCCAGTACTTC.